The clone carrying this T cell receptor beta chain is a singleton in its sample. The antigen is not known. This CDR3 has 15 amino acids. Per the germline V gene, CDR1 is SEHNR and CDR2 is FQNEAQ (reference sequence). Trimming pared 7 bases from V and 5 bases from J, leaving 21 bases between. PCR employed 60 Vbeta and 13 Jbeta primers. Profiling relied on immunoSEQ multiplex PCR, and the TCRdb table lists in-frame clones only, not all of them. The table has approximately 190,000 clones, around 80% seen once. The data originate from a study of cytomegalovirus exposure and HLA in healthy donors. Study-wide findings and caveats: Productive rates of about 90% or about 30% were seen for most TCR beta V segments in an earlier analysis. It was only CMV serostatus that was available as immune exposure information. For TCR beta chains, V- and J-gene trimming was later linked to a missense DCLRE1C variant.

When sampled, the donors appeared nominally healthy, though they likely had unrecorded immune exposures. The chain uses TRBV7-9 and TRBJ2-7; TRBD2 is a possible D gene (6 bases). Sequencing was performed on PBMCs. The TCR originated in a man aged 35-49 years in good health and CMV-seropositive. The CDR3 sequence: CASNLGRGSRNEQYF. The CDR3 coding sequence is TGTGCCAGCAACCTAGGCCGGGGGTCTCGGAACGAGCAGTACTTC.